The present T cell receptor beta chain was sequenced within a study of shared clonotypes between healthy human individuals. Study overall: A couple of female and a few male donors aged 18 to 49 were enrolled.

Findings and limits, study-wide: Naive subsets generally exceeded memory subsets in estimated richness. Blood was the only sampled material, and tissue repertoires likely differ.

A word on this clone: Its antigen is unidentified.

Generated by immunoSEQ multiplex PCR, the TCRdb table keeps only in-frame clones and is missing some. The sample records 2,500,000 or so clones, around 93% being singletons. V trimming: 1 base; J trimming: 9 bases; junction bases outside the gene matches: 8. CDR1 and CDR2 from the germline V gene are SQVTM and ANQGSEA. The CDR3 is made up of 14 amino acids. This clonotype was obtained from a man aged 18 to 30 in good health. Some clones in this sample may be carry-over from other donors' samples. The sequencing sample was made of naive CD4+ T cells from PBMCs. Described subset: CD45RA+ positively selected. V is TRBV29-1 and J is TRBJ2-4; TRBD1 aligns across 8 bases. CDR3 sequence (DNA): TGCAGCGTTGAAGTACAGGGGGAGGCAAGCATTCAGTACTTC. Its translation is CSVEVQGEASIQYF.